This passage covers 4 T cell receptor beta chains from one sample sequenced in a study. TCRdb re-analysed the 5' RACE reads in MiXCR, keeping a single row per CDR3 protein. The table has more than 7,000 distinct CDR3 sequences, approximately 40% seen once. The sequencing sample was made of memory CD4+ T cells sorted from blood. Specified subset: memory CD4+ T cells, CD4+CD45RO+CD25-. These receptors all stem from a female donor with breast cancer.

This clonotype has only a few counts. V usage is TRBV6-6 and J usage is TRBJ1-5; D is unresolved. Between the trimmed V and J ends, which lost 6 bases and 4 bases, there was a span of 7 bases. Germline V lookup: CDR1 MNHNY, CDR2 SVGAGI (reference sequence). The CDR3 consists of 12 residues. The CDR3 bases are TGTGCCAGCAGGCATACAAATCAGCCCCAGCATTTT. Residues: CASRHTNQPQHF.

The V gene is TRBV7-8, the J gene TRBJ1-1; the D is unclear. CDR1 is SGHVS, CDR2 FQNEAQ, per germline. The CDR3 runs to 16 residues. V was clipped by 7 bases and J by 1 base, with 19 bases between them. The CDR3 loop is CASIPTSGLKNTEAFF. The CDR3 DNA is TGTGCCAGCATCCCGACCAGCGGATTGAAGAACACTGAAGCTTTCTTT.

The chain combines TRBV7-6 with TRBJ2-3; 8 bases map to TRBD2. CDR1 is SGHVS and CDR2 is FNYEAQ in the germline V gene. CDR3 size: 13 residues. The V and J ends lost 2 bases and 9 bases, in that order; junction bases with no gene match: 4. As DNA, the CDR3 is TGTGCCAGCAGCTTACAAGCGGGAGCCACGCAGTATTTT. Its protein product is CASSLQAGATQYF.

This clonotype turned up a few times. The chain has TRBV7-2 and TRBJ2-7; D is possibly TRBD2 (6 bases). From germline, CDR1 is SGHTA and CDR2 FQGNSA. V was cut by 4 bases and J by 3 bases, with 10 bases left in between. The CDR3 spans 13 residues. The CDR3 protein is CASSSVGGYEQYF. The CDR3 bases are TGTGCCAGCAGCTCAGTGGGGGGCTACGAGCAGTACTTC.